The 18 T cell receptor beta chains reported below all come from one sample, sequenced in a study of OX40 agonist ivuxolimab in advanced cancers. Only in-frame clones appear in the TCRdb table, and some are missing; sequencing was by immunoSEQ multiplex PCR. This sample has 60,000 to 65,000 clones, with around 91% found just once. The sequencing here drew on CD4+ or CD8+ T cells sorted from blood, taken in a trial of the OX40 agonist ivuxolimab. These receptors originate from an adult with an advanced solid tumor such as melanoma, head and neck, liver or kidney cancer.

The V call is TRBV5-1, the J call TRBJ1-1; 8 bases agree with TRBD1. Trimming removed 3 bases from V and 6 bases from J; junction bases left unmatched: 10. This CDR3 spans 15 amino acids. Germline V gene sequence: CDR1 SGHRS, CDR2 YFSETQ. CDR3 sequence (DNA): TGCGCCAGCAGCTCTCATGACAGGGGAGGGTCTGAAGCTTTCTTT. Amino acid sequence: CASSSHDRGGSEAFF.

The genes are TRBV10-2 and TRBJ1-2; D is perhaps TRBD1 (6 bases). The V end was cut by 5 bases, the J end by 0 bases, with 10 bases between. This CDR3 has 14 residues. The germline gives CDR1 WSHSY, CDR2 SAAADI. CDR3 residues: CASSPDRTNYGYTF. CDR3 coding DNA: TGCGCCAGCAGTCCAGACAGGACTAACTATGGCTACACCTTC.

The chain employs TRBV11-2 and TRBJ2-1; TRBD2 matches at 7 bases. J was trimmed by 7 bases and V by 6 bases; bases with no gene match: 9. CDR1 is SGHAT, CDR2 FQNNGV, per germline. The CDR3 has 14 amino acids. The CDR3 is CASRGLEGTNEQFF. The CDR3, as DNA: TGTGCCAGCAGAGGACTAGAGGGTACAAATGAGCAGTTCTTC.

This chain joins TRBV4-2 and TRBJ2-3; D remains ambiguous. Trimming took off 0 bases at V and 3 bases at J, with 7 bases between the two ends. Germline V gene data show CDR1 as LGHNA and CDR2 as YNFKEQ. This CDR3 has 14 residues. CDR3 region: CASSQDLGTDTQYF. CDR3 coding DNA: TGTGCCAGCAGCCAAGATCTAGGGACAGATACGCAGTATTTT.

This chain connects TRBV5-1 to TRBJ1-3; no definite D call. This CDR3 spans 15 amino acids. Trimming cost V 0 bases and J 0 bases, with 7 bases left between them. Germline V CDR1 and CDR2: SGHRS, YFSETQ. The CDR3 loop is CASSLDRVSGNTIYF. The CDR3 nucleotides read TGCGCCAGCAGCTTGGATCGGGTCTCTGGAAACACCATATATTTT.

This sequence joins TRBV28 and TRBJ1-2; 8 nucleotides line up with TRBD1. V lost 4 bases, J lost 4 bases, and 5 bases stayed unmatched. Germline-derived CDR1 and CDR2 are MDHEN and SYDVKM. This CDR3 contains 14 residues. The DNA of the CDR3 is TGTGCCAGCAGTTCTCCAGGGGGCGCCTATGGCTACACCTTC. Protein: CASSSPGGAYGYTF.

Points on this clone: Other DNA sequences from this sample encode an identical CDR3 as well. V and J are TRBV19 and TRBJ2-1; D is ambiguous. V was clipped by 3 bases and J by 0 bases, with 3 bases between them. Germline loops: CDR1 LNHDA, CDR2 SQIVND (reference sequence). There are 13 residues in the CDR3. CDR3 amino acids: CASSISSYNEQFF. CDR3 DNA: TGTGCCAGTAGTATTTCCTCCTACAATGAGCAGTTCTTC. Combining the CDR3 with reference TRBV19 and TRBJ2-1 gives the whole variable domain DGGITQSPKYLFRKEGQNVTLSCEQNLNHDAMYWYRQDPGQGLRLIYYSQIVNDFQKGDIAEGYSVSREKKESFPLTVTSAQKNPTAFYLCASSISSYNEQFFGPGTRLTVL.

The chain uses TRBV15 and TRBJ1-1; no reliable D call. Germline V gives CDR1 LNHNV, CDR2 YYDKDF (reference sequence). V shed 1 base and J shed 1 base, with 10 bases lying between them. The CDR3 is made up of 15 amino acids. CDR3 in amino acids: CATSRVTAENTEAFF. CDR3 sequence (DNA): TGTGCCACCAGCAGAGTTACCGCCGAGAACACTGAAGCTTTCTTT.

The table lists this clone with a few counts. V gene TRBV5-1 combines with J gene TRBJ1-2; D remains unclear. Germline CDR1 reads SGHRS; CDR2 reads YFSETQ. V was pared by 0 bases and J by 8 bases, with 14 bases between. This CDR3 is 14 amino acids long. Here the CDR3 reads CASSLGSSVEGYTF. CDR3 coding DNA: TGCGCCAGCAGCTTGGGATCCTCCGTTGAGGGCTACACCTTC.

The chain is built from TRBV4-1 and TRBJ1-4; no reliable D call. This CDR3 comprises 18 residues. V was trimmed by 1 base and J by 2 bases, leaving 17 bases between them. Germline lookup yields CDR1 MGHRA and CDR2 YSYEKL. The CDR3 sequence: CASSQGRTFGDTNEKLFF. CDR3 DNA: TGCGCCAGCAGCCAAGGGCGCACATTCGGGGATACTAATGAAAAACTGTTTTTT.

CDR3 nucleotide sequence: TGTGCCAGCAGTTACTTAGGACAGGGGGGGCCCTACGAGCAGTACTTC. This translates into CASSYLGQGGPYEQYF. This chain uses TRBV6-6 with TRBJ2-7; TRBD1 matches 10 bases. V was pared by 1 base and J by 2 bases, with 5 bases of the junction left unmatched. Germline V gives CDR1 MNHNY, CDR2 SVGAGI (reference sequence). CDR3 size: 16 residues.

This clone was seen a handful of times. This chain uses TRBV11-2 with TRBJ2-3; 9 bases match TRBD1. Germline V gene lookup returns CDR1 SGHAT and CDR2 FQNNGV. CDR3 size: 17 residues. The V and J ends lost 4 bases and 3 bases, in that order; junction bases with no gene match: 11. As DNA, the CDR3 is TGTGCCAGCAGCTCGATCTTACAGGGGGCAGGGACAGATACGCAGTATTTT. It codes for CASSSILQGAGTDTQYF.

This chain joins TRBV11-2 and TRBJ1-3, with D unclear. V was shortened by 3 bases and J by 3 bases, with 12 bases between the two germline ends. Germline V gene sequence: CDR1 SGHAT, CDR2 FQNNGV. The CDR3 consists of 15 residues. The CDR3 reads CASSLGGTFGNTIYF. The CDR3 DNA reads as TGTGCCAGCAGCTTGGGCGGCACATTTGGAAACACCATATATTTT.

This rearrangement joins TRBV5-1 to TRBJ2-1; 9 bases are a match to TRBD2. CDR3 length: 15 residues. Germline trimming cut 2 bases from V and 9 bases from J; bases unmatched to any gene: 9. CDR1 is SGHRS, CDR2 YFSETQ, per germline. CDR3 in DNA: TGCGCCAGCAGCTTTTTAGCGGGAGAAGCTAGTGAGCAGTTCTTC. It specifies CASSFLAGEASEQFF.

The chain joins TRBV29-1 to TRBJ2-5; 9 bases fit TRBD2. This CDR3 contains 14 residues. The germline CDR1 and CDR2 sequences are SQVTM and ANQGSEA. V lost 7 bases, J lost 5 bases, and 11 bases stayed unmatched. CDR3: CSASPGGRVETQYF. The CDR3 DNA follows: TGCAGCGCTTCTCCAGGCGGGAGGGTGGAGACCCAGTACTTC.

The chain carries TRBV5-1 and TRBJ2-2; 10 nucleotides match TRBD1. With V trimmed by 4 bases and J by 5 bases, 2 bases remained unmatched. Per germline, CDR1 SGHRS and CDR2 YFSETQ. The CDR3 is made up of 14 amino acids. CDR3 in amino acids: CASSTDRGTGELFF. In nucleotides, the CDR3 is TGCGCCAGCAGCACGGACAGGGGGACCGGGGAGCTGTTTTTT. Combining the CDR3 with reference TRBV5-1 and TRBJ2-2 gives the whole variable domain KAGVTQTPRYLIKTRGQQVTLSCSPISGHRSVSWYQQTPGQGLQFLFEYFSETQRNKGNFPGRFSGRQFSNSRSEMNVSTLELGDSALYLCASSTDRGTGELFFGEGSRLTVL.

The chain carries TRBV5-1 and TRBJ2-2, with TRBD1 matching 8 bases. The CDR3 extends over 17 amino acids. CDR1 is SGHRS, CDR2 YFSETQ, per germline. J lost 7 bases, V lost 0 bases, and 11 bases had no gene match. CDR3 sequence: CASSLDTRGLGFGELFF. CDR3 nucleotide sequence: TGCGCCAGCAGCTTGGATACCAGGGGGCTCGGGTTCGGGGAGCTGTTTTTT.

This clone has only a few counts. The chain combines TRBV6-5 with TRBJ1-1, with 8 bases that match TRBD1. In germline, CDR1 is MNHEY, CDR2 SVGAGI. The V gene end was trimmed by 6 bases and the J gene end by 6 bases; junction bases not matched to a gene: 6. This CDR3 region has 13 residues. In DNA, the CDR3 is TGTGCCAGCAGACGGGACAGGTTGTCTGAAGCTTTCTTT. Translation gives CASRRDRLSEAFF.